A single sample gave rise to the 21 T cell receptor beta chains below, sequenced in a study of T cells in Graves' hyperthyroidism and ophthalmopathy (dated by TCRdb to the late 2010s). Library creation used multiplex PCR. TCRdb names Illumina HiSeq 2000 as the instrument used. TCR beta CDR3 regions were amplified from RNA transcripts. The TCR CDR3 was subjected to a first round of RT-PCR using the HTBI primer set and the Qiagen OneStep RT-PCR kit. The public sequencing data were trimmed at Q25 with fastp and processed into clonotypes with MiXCR by TCRdb, which kept only in-frame beta chains. Rows with a matching CDR3 protein are joined into one entry that keeps the most common DNA and genes. Across this sample there are fewer than 350,000 distinct CDR3 sequences, with 13% seen only once. 7% to 8.5% of the sample belongs to the ten largest clones. Input material: blood. These receptors were obtained from a woman in her 30s with Graves' hyperthyroidism that later progressed to Graves' ophthalmopathy.

The V gene is TRBV3-1, the J gene TRBJ2-5; TRBD1 agrees at 9 bases. This CDR3 region has 16 residues. CDR1 is LGHDT, CDR2 YNNKEL, per germline (reference sequence). After removal of 5 bases from V and 4 bases from J, the junction contained 11 bases not matched to a gene. Here the CDR3 reads CASSSLSGTGTETQYF. In DNA form, the CDR3 reads TGTGCCAGCAGCTCCCTTTCCGGGACAGGGACAGAGACCCAGTACTTC.

A note on this clonotype: The CDR3 end shows no conserved phenylalanine or tryptophan, and so a read error is likely. The rearrangement links TRBV5-1 to TRBJ1-2, with TRBD1 identical over 7 bases. The CDR3 is 14 residues long. The J segment lost 0 bases and the V segment lost 2 bases, leaving 1 base of the junction unmatched. Germline V CDR1 and CDR2: SGHRS, YFSETQ. The CDR3 reads CASSLGQANYGYTY. The CDR3 DNA sequence: TGCGCCAGCAGCTTAGGACAGGCTAACTATGGCTACACCTAC.

This clonotype was recorded many times. This sequence joins TRBV4-3 and TRBJ1-5, with TRBD1 identical over 7 bases. Germline V gene sequence: CDR1 LGHNA, CDR2 YSLEER. The CDR3 covers 13 residues. V trimming: 3 bases; J trimming: 6 bases; junction bases outside the gene matches: 2. In DNA, the CDR3 is TGCGCCAGCAGCCAGCGGACAGGTCAGCCCCAGCATTTT. Translating it yields CASSQRTGQPQHF.

This clonotype was seen many times. This rearrangement joins TRBV5-1 to TRBJ2-5, with 8 bases fitting TRBD1. CDR1 is SGHRS, CDR2 YFSETQ, per germline. The CDR3 sequence is 17 residues long. J lost 5 bases, V lost 4 bases, and 16 bases had no gene match. CDR3 loop: CASSLRKHRGFGETQYF. CDR3 DNA sequence: TGCGCCAGCAGCCTGAGGAAGCACAGGGGGTTTGGGGAGACCCAGTACTTC.

This chain connects TRBV10-3 to TRBJ1-2; D uncertain. Germline lookup yields CDR1 ENHRY and CDR2 SYGVKD. There are 14 residues in the CDR3. V was shortened by 1 base and J by 6 bases, with 12 bases between the two germline ends. The CDR3 DNA reads TGTGCCATCAGTGAGTTGACTGAGAAAGATGGCTACACCTTC. Encoded protein: CAISELTEKDGYTF.

This clonotype was recorded only once. V gene TRBV11-2 combines with J gene TRBJ2-2; D remains ambiguous. Germline lookup yields CDR1 SGHAT and CDR2 FQNNGV. V was clipped by 7 bases and J by 7 bases, with 10 bases between them. This CDR3 is 12 amino acids long. This chain's CDR3 is CASTPLIGELFF. The CDR3 bases are TGTGCCAGCACCCCATTAATCGGGGAGCTGTTTTTT.

This clonotype was observed many times. This chain connects TRBV6-5 to TRBJ1-1; no reliable D call. Germline V gene data show CDR1 as MNHEY and CDR2 as SVGAGI. The V end lost 0 bases, the J end lost 6 bases, and 14 bases lay between the germline ends. The CDR3 spans 15 residues. The CDR3 coding sequence is TGTGCCAGCAGTTACTCGGTTGCAGAATTGGCTGAAGCTTTCTTT. Translating it yields CASSYSVAELAEAFF.

V is TRBV28 and J is TRBJ1-5; no reliable D call. Germline CDR1 MDHEN, CDR2 SYDVKM. The CDR3 is 15 residues long. V was pared by 5 bases and J by 0 bases, with 11 bases between. The CDR3 is CASSRPQISNQPQHF. The CDR3 nucleotides read TGTGCCAGCAGTCGCCCACAGATTAGCAATCAGCCCCAGCATTTT.

The chain uses TRBV2 and TRBJ2-5, with unresolved D. The length of the CDR3 is 15 residues. The V gene's germline CDR1 is SNHLY and CDR2 FYNNEI. Trimming pared 4 bases from V and 5 bases from J, leaving 17 bases between. Here the CDR3 DNA reads TGTGCCAGCAGTGTAGCCGGTGGGATGGCGGAGACCCAGTACTTC. Its translation: CASSVAGGMAETQYF.

This clonotype was found many times. This chain joins TRBV27 and TRBJ2-1, with a tentative D call TRBD2 (5 bases). This CDR3 region has 15 residues. V was cut by 0 bases and J by 3 bases, with 9 bases left in between. Germline CDR1 and CDR2: MNHEY and SMNVEV (reference sequence). The chain's CDR3 is CASSLSLGSYNEQFF. The CDR3 DNA sequence: TGTGCCAGCAGTTTATCCTTGGGGAGCTACAATGAGCAGTTCTTC.

CDR3 in amino acids: CASSRLTNNEQFF. The DNA for the CDR3 is TGTGCCAGTAGTCGCCTAACTAACAATGAGCAGTTCTTC. The V gene is TRBV19, the J gene TRBJ2-1, with D hard to call. This CDR3 spans 13 amino acids. Trimming cost V 5 bases and J 5 bases, with 10 bases left between them. Germline V gives CDR1 LNHDA, CDR2 SQIVND (reference sequence).

This clonotype was detected a few times. The chain couples TRBV4-2 to TRBJ2-3, with a tentative D call TRBD2 (6 bases). The CDR3 runs 15 residues. V lost 4 bases, J lost 7 bases, and 18 bases lay in between. The germline V gene encodes CDR1 LGHNA and CDR2 YNFKEQ. The CDR3, as DNA: TGTGCCAGCAGCCCCGACCATGGGACTCAGTATACGCAGTATTTT. This translates into CASSPDHGTQYTQYF.

This clonotype was seen at least ten times. The chain uses TRBV11-2 and TRBJ1-2, with D unclear. The CDR3 has 12 residues. Trimming pared 3 bases from V and 4 bases from J, leaving 6 bases between. Germline CDR1 SGHAT, CDR2 FQNNGV. The DNA for the CDR3 is TGTGCCAGCAGCTTGCACGGCTATGGCTACACCTTC. This encodes CASSLHGYGYTF.

The chain carries TRBV20-1 and TRBJ1-2; D unclear. This CDR3 contains 10 residues. The germline V gene encodes CDR1 DFQATT and CDR2 SNEGSKA (reference sequence). V was cut by 0 bases and J by 8 bases, with 4 bases left in between. The CDR3 loop is CSARESGYTF. In DNA form, the CDR3 reads TGCAGTGCTAGAGAGAGCGGCTACACCTTC.

This sequence joins TRBV6-5 and TRBJ2-3; D not certain. Trimming stripped 0 bases from V and 1 base from J, with 11 bases between. Germline-derived CDR1 and CDR2 are MNHEY and SVGAGI. This CDR3 spans 16 amino acids. DNA of the CDR3: TGTGCCAGCAGTTACTCGAAGTATGGGGGCACAGATACGCAGTATTTT. It encodes CASSYSKYGGTDTQYF.

This clonotype has a count of ten or more. This sequence joins TRBV15 and TRBJ1-4; D gene ambiguous. The CDR3 sequence is 13 residues long. V dropped 5 bases and J dropped 8 bases, with 12 bases sitting between them. Germline V gives CDR1 LNHNV, CDR2 YYDKDF (reference sequence). The CDR3 region is CATSPSMTEKLFF. The CDR3 nucleotides read TGTGCCACCAGCCCGTCGATGACCGAAAAACTGTTTTTT.

The genes are TRBV19 and TRBJ2-3; D may match TRBD1 or TRBD2 (5 bases each). The length of the CDR3 is 14 residues. Germline assignment: CDR1 LNHDA and CDR2 SQIVND (reference sequence). With 1 base removed from V and 7 bases from J, the gap between germline ends came to 12 bases. The CDR3 bases are TGTGCCAGTAGTATAGGGGGGACCGATCATACGCAGTATTTT. Amino acids: CASSIGGTDHTQYF.

Ten or more counts support this clonotype. The CDR3 sequence: CASSGQGASTDTQYF. CDR3 bases: TGTGCCAGCAGTGGGCAGGGGGCTAGCACAGATACGCAGTATTTT. This chain uses TRBV2 with TRBJ2-3, with 8 positions matching TRBD1. CDR3 length: 15 amino acids. Germline loops: CDR1 SNHLY, CDR2 FYNNEI. J lost 0 bases, V lost 4 bases, and 3 bases had no gene match. The full variable domain, rest sourced from reference TRBV2 and TRBJ2-3, is EPEVTQTPSHQVTQMGQEVILRCVPISNHLYFYWYRQILGQKVEFLVSFYNNEISEKSEIFDDQFSVERPDGSNFTLKIRSTKLEDSAMYFCASSGQGASTDTQYFGPGTRLTVL.

This sequence joins TRBV11-2 and TRBJ1-3, with 8 bases that match TRBD1. The CDR3 has 16 residues. Per the germline V gene, CDR1 is SGHAT and CDR2 is FQNNGV. V lost 1 base to trimming and J lost 4 bases; unmatched junction nucleotides: 6. The CDR3 region is CASSLGQGAGGNTIYF. Here the CDR3 DNA reads TGTGCCAGCAGCTTAGGCCAGGGGGCTGGAGGAAACACCATATATTTT.

The table lists this clonotype with many counts. Here the CDR3 reads CASSLAGTGDEQYF. The CDR3, as DNA: TGTGCCAGCAGCTTAGCAGGGACAGGGGACGAGCAGTACTTC. This chain connects TRBV7-2 to TRBJ2-7, with 10 bases that match TRBD1. CDR1 SGHTA and CDR2 FQGNSA come from the germline V gene. The CDR3 contains 14 residues. V trimming: 0 bases; J trimming: 5 bases; junction bases outside the gene matches: 1.

This clonotype was seen at least ten times. This sequence joins TRBV20-1 and TRBJ2-5; maybe TRBD2 (5 bases). The CDR3 runs to 12 residues. Germline V gene data show CDR1 as DFQATT and CDR2 as SNEGSKA (reference sequence). V was clipped by 1 base and J by 5 bases, with 8 bases between them. The CDR3 DNA sequence: TGCAGTGCTAGAGCCGGCGGGGAGACCCAGTACTTC. This translates into CSARAGGETQYF.